The 16 T cell receptor beta chains below were found in one sample sequenced in a study of patients and donors after allogeneic stem cell transplantation. One entry per CDR3 protein, called by TCRdb with MiXCR from the RT-PCR reads. The sample carries 65,000 to 80,000 distinct CDR3 sequences, 26% recorded once. Sequenced material: blood, either unsorted or a sorted T cell fraction (not recorded which). These receptors all stem from a human donor who was either an allogeneic HSCT recipient or a stem cell or donor lymphocyte infusion donor (not recorded which). It is not recorded whose cells these are; they may come from a transplant donor.

This chain links TRBV5-8 with TRBJ2-4, with D possibly called TRBD1 or TRBD2 (5 bases each). In germline, CDR1 is SGHTS, CDR2 YDEGEE. Trimming stripped 0 bases from V and 9 bases from J, with 13 bases between. This CDR3 is 14 amino acids long. CDR3 residues: CASSLARVGVIQYF. As DNA, the CDR3 is TGTGCCAGCAGCTTGGCCAGGGTCGGGGTCATTCAGTACTTC.

The chain is built from TRBV5-1 and TRBJ2-3; D unresolved. The CDR3 runs 16 residues. Germline-derived CDR1 and CDR2 are SGHRS and YFSETQ. The V and J ends lost 0 bases and 0 bases respectively, with 11 bases between them. In DNA form, the CDR3 reads TGCGCCAGCAGCTTGGAAGGCAGACTGAGCACAGATACGCAGTATTTT. Its protein is CASSLEGRLSTDTQYF.

Points on this clonotype: The junction departs from germline at one end; a sequencing error may be responsible. The rearrangement links TRBV14 to TRBJ1-1; 9 bases are shared with TRBD1. This CDR3 has 14 residues. The germline V gene has CDR1 SGHDN and CDR2 FVKESK. The CDR3 protein is CARSPQQGATEAFF. The CDR3 DNA is TGTGCCAGAAGCCCCCAACAGGGGGCTACTGAAGCTTTCTTT.

This chain uses TRBV9 with TRBJ2-7, with D uncertain. Germline CDR1 and CDR2: SGDLS and YYNGEE. V was shortened by 0 bases and J by 1 base, with 8 bases between the two germline ends. CDR3 length: 14 amino acids. Written as DNA, the CDR3 is TGTGCCAGCAGCGTAGCCACAAGTTCCTACGAGCAGTACTTC. The encoded protein is CASSVATSSYEQYF.

V and J are TRBV2 and TRBJ1-5; no definite D call. CDR1 SNHLY and CDR2 FYNNEI come from the germline V gene. The CDR3 has 14 residues. V was trimmed by 4 bases and J by 7 bases, leaving 14 bases between them. The chain's CDR3 is CASSVVRVEQPQHF. The CDR3 DNA reads TGTGCCAGCAGTGTAGTCCGGGTGGAGCAGCCCCAGCATTTT.

The V and J genes are TRBV29-1 and TRBJ2-3, with D perhaps assigned TRBD1 or TRBD2 (6 bases each). The CDR3 is made up of 14 amino acids. The germline V gene has CDR1 SQVTM and CDR2 ANQGSEA. V shed 7 bases and J shed 2 bases, with 16 bases lying between them. The CDR3 nucleotides are TGCAGCGATTCGTGGGGGGCCAACACAGATACGCAGTATTTT. Amino acid sequence: CSDSWGANTDTQYF.

This clonotype occurred a few times. The rearrangement links TRBV3-1 to TRBJ1-6; D not certain. The germline V gene has CDR1 LGHDT and CDR2 YNNKEL (reference sequence). Trimming cost V 4 bases and J 7 bases, with 17 bases left between them. This CDR3 comprises 16 residues. In DNA form, the CDR3 reads TGTGCCAGCAGCCCCAGGTGGGGTTTTATGAATTCACCCCTCCACTTT. This encodes CASSPRWGFMNSPLHF.

The rearrangement links TRBV6-2 or TRBV6-3 to TRBJ2-5; perhaps TRBD2 as D (6 bases). CDR3 length: 13 residues. Germline CDR1 reads MNHEY; CDR2 reads SVGEGT. V was clipped by 8 bases and J by 7 bases, with 17 bases between them. The CDR3 sequence: CASRAPRRGTQYF. The DNA for the CDR3 is TGTGCCAGCCGAGCCCCGAGGAGGGGGACCCAGTACTTC.

V is TRBV6-6 and J is TRBJ1-3, with 8 bases that match TRBD1. The CDR3 contains 14 residues. V dropped 7 bases and J dropped 4; count of bases not matched to a gene: 6. Per germline, CDR1 MNHNY and CDR2 SVGAGI (reference sequence). The CDR3 loop is CASTQGATGNTIYF. DNA for the CDR3: TGTGCCAGCACCCAGGGGGCAACGGGAAACACCATATATTTT.

The chain is built from TRBV29-1 and TRBJ1-5; 8 nucleotides match TRBD1. The V and J ends lost 8 bases and 5 bases, in that order; junction bases with no gene match: 11. The CDR3 has 14 amino acids. CDR1 is SQVTM and CDR2 is ANQGSEA in the germline V gene. The CDR3 bases are TGCAGCCCCCCCGCCGGACAGGGCTATCAGCCCCAGCATTTT. Protein sequence: CSPPAGQGYQPQHF.

This sequence joins TRBV5-1 and TRBJ2-1; D is possibly TRBD1 or TRBD2 (5 bases each). Germline CDR1 is SGHRS and CDR2 is YFSETQ. CDR3 length: 15 amino acids. Trimming left V 4 bases short and J 3 bases short, with 14 bases between. This CDR3 reads CASSPTGRLYNEQFF. CDR3 coding DNA: TGCGCCAGCAGCCCGACGGGACGCCTCTACAATGAGCAGTTCTTC.

The chain is built from TRBV28 and TRBJ2-4, with 7 positions matching TRBD1. V dropped 5 bases and J dropped 5; count of bases not matched to a gene: 9. This CDR3 spans 15 amino acids. CDR1 and CDR2 from the germline V gene are MDHEN and SYDVKM. The chain's CDR3 is CASSGADRVQNIQYF. As DNA, the CDR3 is TGTGCCAGCAGTGGCGCTGACAGGGTTCAAAACATTCAGTACTTC.

This clonotype was seen more than once but under ten times. V is TRBV11-2 and J is TRBJ2-3; D is undetermined. Trimming took off 3 bases at V and 0 bases at J, with 16 bases between the two ends. The V gene's germline CDR1 is SGHAT and CDR2 FQNNGV. There are 17 residues in the CDR3. CDR3 loop: CASSFGKAAISTDTQYF. In DNA form, the CDR3 reads TGTGCCAGCAGCTTCGGAAAGGCTGCAATTAGCACAGATACGCAGTATTTT.

As DNA, the CDR3 is TGTGCCATCATCGGACAGGGCATGACTGAAGCTTTCTTT. It codes for CAIIGQGMTEAFF. The chain uses TRBV10-3 and TRBJ1-1; 8 bases match TRBD1. Germline values: CDR1 ENHRY, CDR2 SYGVKD. J gave up 5 bases and V 7 bases, and 6 bases lay outside the gene matches. This CDR3 contains 13 residues.

The CDR3 spells CASSLYSSGNTIYF. For the CDR3, the DNA is TGCGCCAGCAGCTTGTACTCCTCTGGAAACACCATATATTTT. This sequence joins TRBV5-1 and TRBJ1-3; D remains ambiguous. CDR1 is SGHRS, CDR2 YFSETQ, per germline. There are 14 residues in the CDR3. The V end lost 1 base, the J end lost 0 bases, and 5 bases lay between the germline ends.

The V gene is TRBV6-6, the J gene TRBJ1-1; the D is unclear. The CDR3 sequence is 12 residues long. Trimming cost V 0 bases and J 5 bases, with 4 bases left between them. In germline, CDR1 is MNHNY, CDR2 SVGAGI (reference sequence). CDR3 coding DNA: TGTGCCAGCAGTTACTCACAGACTGAAGCTTTCTTT. Its protein product is CASSYSQTEAFF.